The T cell receptor (beta chain) under discussion was sequenced for a study of type 1 and type 2 diabetes patients. Study-wide context: Donors were type 1 diabetes, type 2 diabetes, or nondiabetic controls. From PBMCs, CD4+ and CD8+ T cells were isolated by magnetic microbeads. Study-wide findings and caveats: Groups were not age- or gender-matched, which may bias interpretation.

Standard classification criteria confirmed type 1 or type 2 diabetes in all patients. Regarding this clonotype: Its matching antigen is unknown. One junction end disagrees with the germline gene, perhaps due to a read error.

The PCR template was genomic DNA. A primer set of 30 forward and 13 reverse primers amplified the CDR3. In TCRdb, the multiplex PCR reads were re-called with MiXCR into one record per CDR3 protein. Of 280,000 or so distinct CDR3 sequences in the sample, roughly 44% were seen once. The receptor's source is a man younger than 35 with type 2 diabetes. Sequenced sample: peripheral blood mononuclear cells (PBMCs).

The CDR3 DNA reads TGTGCCAGCGAGGGGCGGGGGCCTTCCTACAATGAGCAGCTCTTC. Translation: CASEGRGPSYNEQLF. V gene TRBV14 combines with J gene TRBJ2-1; a weak D match, TRBD2 (7 bases). Germline V gene data show CDR1 as SGHDN and CDR2 as FVKESK. The CDR3 is 15 residues long.